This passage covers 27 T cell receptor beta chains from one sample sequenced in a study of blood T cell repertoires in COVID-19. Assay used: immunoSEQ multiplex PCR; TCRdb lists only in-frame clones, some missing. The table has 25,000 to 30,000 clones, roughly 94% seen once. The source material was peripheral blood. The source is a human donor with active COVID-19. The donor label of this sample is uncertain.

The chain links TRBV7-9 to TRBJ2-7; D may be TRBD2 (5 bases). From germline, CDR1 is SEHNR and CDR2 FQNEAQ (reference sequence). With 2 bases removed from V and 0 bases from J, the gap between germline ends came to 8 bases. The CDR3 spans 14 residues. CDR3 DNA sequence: TGTGCCAGCAGCTTAACGGGGTACTCCTACGAGCAGTACTTC. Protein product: CASSLTGYSYEQYF.

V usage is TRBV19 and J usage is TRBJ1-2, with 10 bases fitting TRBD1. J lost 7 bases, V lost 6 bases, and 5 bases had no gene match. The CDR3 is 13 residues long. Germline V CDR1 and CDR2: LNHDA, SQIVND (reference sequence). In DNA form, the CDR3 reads TGTGCCAGTAGAGGGGACAGGGGAGGTGGCTACACCTTC. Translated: CASRGDRGGGYTF.

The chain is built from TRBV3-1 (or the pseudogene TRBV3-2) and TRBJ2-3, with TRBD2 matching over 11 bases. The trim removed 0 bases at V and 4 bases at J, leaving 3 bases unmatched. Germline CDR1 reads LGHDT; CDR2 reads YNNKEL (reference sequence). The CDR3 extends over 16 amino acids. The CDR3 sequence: CASSQDLAGGSDTQYF. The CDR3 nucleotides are TGTGCCAGCAGCCAAGATCTAGCGGGGGGTTCAGATACGCAGTATTTT.

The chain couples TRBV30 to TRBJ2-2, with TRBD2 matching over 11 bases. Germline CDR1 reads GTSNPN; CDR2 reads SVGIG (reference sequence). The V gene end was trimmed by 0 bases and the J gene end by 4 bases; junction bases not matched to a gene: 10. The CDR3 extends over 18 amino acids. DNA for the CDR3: TGTGCCTGGAGTGTAGGTAGCGGGAGGGCCGGCGGCACCGGGGAGCTGTTTTTT. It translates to CAWSVGSGRAGGTGELFF.

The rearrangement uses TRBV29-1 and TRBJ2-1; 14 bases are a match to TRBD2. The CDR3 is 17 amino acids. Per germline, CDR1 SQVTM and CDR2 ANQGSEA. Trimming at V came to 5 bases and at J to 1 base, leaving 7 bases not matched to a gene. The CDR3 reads CSVRGLAGVGSYNEQFF. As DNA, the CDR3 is TGCAGCGTTCGGGGACTAGCGGGAGTAGGGTCCTACAATGAGCAGTTCTTC.

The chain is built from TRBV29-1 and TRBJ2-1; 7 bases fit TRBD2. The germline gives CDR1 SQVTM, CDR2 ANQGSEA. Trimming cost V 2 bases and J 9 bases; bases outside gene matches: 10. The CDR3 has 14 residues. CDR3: CSVEHGAGRVEQFF. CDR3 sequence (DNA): TGCAGCGTTGAACACGGAGCGGGACGGGTTGAGCAGTTCTTC.

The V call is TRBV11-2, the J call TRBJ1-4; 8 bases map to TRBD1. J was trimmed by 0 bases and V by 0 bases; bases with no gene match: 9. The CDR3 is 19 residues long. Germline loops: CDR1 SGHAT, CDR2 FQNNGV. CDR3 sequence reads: CASSLDGQGAYATNEKLFF. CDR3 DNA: TGTGCCAGCAGCTTAGATGGGCAGGGGGCCTATGCAACTAATGAAAAACTGTTTTTT. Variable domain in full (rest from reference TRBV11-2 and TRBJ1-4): EAGVAQSPRYKIIEKRQSVAFWCNPISGHATLYWYQQILGQGPKLLIQFQNNGVVDDSQLPKDRFSAERLKGVDSTLKIQPAKLEDSAVYLCASSLDGQGAYATNEKLFFGSGTQLSVL.

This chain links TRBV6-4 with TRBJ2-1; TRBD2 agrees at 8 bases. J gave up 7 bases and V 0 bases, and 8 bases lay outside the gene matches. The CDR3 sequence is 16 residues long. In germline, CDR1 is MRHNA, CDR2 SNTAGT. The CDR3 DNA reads TGTGCCAGCAGTGACTCAAGGAGCGGGAGAGGGAATGAGCAGTTCTTC. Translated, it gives CASSDSRSGRGNEQFF.

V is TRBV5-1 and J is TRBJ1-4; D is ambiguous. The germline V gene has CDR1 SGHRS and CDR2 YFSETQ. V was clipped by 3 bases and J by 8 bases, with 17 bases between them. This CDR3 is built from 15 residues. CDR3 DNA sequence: TGCGCCAGCAGCTCCGTCGGGAAGAACGGGGAAAAACTGTTTTTT. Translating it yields CASSSVGKNGEKLFF.

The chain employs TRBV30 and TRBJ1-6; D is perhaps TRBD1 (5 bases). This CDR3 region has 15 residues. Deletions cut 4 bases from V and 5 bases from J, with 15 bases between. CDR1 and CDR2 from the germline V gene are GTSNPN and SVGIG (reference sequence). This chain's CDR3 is CAWTRRGNDNSPLHF. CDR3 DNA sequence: TGTGCCTGGACACGACGGGGGAATGATAATTCACCCCTCCACTTT.

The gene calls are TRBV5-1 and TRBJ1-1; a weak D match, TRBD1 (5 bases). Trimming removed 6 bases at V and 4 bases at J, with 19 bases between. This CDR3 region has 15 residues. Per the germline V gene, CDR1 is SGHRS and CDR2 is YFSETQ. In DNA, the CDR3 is TGCGCCAGCACCTCAAACCCGGGGGGTTTCACTGAAGCTTTCTTT. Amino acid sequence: CASTSNPGGFTEAFF.

The CDR3 spells CASSISAGGPDEQFF. The DNA of the CDR3 is TGTGCCAGTAGTATTTCGGCGGGAGGGCCGGATGAGCAGTTCTTC. The V and J genes are TRBV19 and TRBJ2-1, with 9 positions matching TRBD2. Germline V lookup: CDR1 LNHDA, CDR2 SQIVND (reference sequence). The V gene end was trimmed by 3 bases and the J gene end by 8 bases; junction bases not matched to a gene: 8. The CDR3 sequence is 15 residues long.

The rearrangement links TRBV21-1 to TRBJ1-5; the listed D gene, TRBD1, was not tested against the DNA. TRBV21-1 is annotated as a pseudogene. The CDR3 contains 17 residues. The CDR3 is CASSKGQKTGANQPQHF. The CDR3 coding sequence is TGTGCCAGCAGCAAAGGACAGAAGACAGGGGCTAATCAGCCCCAGCATTTT.

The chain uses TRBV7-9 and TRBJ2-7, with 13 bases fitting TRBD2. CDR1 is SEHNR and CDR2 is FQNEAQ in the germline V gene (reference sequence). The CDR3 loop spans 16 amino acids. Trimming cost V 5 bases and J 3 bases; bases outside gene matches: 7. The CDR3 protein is CASSHDGTSGVYEQYF. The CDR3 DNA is TGTGCCAGCAGCCATGACGGGACTAGCGGGGTCTACGAGCAGTACTTC.

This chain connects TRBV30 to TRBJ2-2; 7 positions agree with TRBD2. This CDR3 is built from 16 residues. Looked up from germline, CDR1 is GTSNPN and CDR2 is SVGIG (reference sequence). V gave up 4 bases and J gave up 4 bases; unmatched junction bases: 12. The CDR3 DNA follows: TGTGCCTGGAAGTTTGCGGGGAGGGCCTTCACCGGGGAGCTGTTTTTT. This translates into CAWKFAGRAFTGELFF.

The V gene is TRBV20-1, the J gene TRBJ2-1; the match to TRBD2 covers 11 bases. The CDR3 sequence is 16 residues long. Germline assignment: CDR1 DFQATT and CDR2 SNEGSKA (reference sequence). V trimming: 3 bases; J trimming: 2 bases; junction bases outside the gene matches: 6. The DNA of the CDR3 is TGCAGTGCTAGTCAGCCACTAGCGGGAGCCTACAATGAGCAGTTCTTC. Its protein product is CSASQPLAGAYNEQFF.

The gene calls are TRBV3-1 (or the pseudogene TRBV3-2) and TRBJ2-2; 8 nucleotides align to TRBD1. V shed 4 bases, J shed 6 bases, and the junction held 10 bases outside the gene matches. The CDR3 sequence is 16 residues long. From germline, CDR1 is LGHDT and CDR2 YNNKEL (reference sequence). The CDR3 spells CASSLRQGWGSGELFF. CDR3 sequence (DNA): TGTGCCAGCAGCCTCAGACAGGGGTGGGGTTCCGGGGAGCTGTTTTTT.

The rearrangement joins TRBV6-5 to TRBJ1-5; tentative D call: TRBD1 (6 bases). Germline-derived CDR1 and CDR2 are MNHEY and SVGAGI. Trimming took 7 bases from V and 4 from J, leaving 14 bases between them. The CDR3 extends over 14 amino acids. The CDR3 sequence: CASIRDTPNQPQHF. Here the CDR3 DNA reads TGTGCCAGCATCCGGGACACTCCAAATCAGCCCCAGCATTTT.

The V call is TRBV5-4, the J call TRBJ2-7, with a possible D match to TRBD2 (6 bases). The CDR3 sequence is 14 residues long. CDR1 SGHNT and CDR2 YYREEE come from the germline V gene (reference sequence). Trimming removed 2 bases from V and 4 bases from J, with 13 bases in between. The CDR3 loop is CASSFSTSRYEQYF. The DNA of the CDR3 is TGTGCCAGCAGCTTTTCTACTAGCCGATACGAGCAGTACTTC.

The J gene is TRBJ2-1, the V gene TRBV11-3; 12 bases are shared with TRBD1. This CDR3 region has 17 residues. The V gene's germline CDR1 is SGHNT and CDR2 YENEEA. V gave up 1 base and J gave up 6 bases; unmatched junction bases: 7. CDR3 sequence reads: CASSLGPGQGAFNEQFF. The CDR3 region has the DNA TGTGCCAGCAGCTTAGGGCCGGGACAGGGGGCTTTCAATGAGCAGTTCTTC.

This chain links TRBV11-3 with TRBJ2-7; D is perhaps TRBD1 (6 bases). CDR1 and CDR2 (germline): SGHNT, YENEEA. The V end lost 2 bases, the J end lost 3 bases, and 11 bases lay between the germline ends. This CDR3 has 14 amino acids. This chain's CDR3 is CASSLPGVVYEQYF. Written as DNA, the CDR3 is TGTGCCAGCAGCTTACCAGGGGTAGTCTACGAGCAGTACTTC.

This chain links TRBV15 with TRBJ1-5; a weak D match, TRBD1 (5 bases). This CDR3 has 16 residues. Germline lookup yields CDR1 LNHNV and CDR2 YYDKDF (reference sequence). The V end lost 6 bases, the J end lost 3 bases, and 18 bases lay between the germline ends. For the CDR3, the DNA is TGTGCCACCAGTTCCTTTGGACGGGGGAACAATCAGCCCCAGCATTTT. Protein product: CATSSFGRGNNQPQHF.

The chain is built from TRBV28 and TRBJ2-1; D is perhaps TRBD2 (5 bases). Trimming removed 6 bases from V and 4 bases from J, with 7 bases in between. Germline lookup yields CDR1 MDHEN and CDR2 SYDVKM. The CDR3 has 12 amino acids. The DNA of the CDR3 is TGTGCCAGCAGGACTACTTACAATGAGCAGTTCTTC. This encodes CASRTTYNEQFF. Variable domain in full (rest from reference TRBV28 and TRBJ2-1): DVKVTQSSRYLVKRTGEKVFLECVQDMDHENMFWYRQDPGLGLRLIYFSYDVKMKEKGDIPEGYSVSREKKERFSLILESASTNQTSMYLCASRTTYNEQFFGPGTRLTVL.

This chain's CDR3 is CATQGQTYEQYF. Written as DNA, the CDR3 is TGTGCCACCCAGGGACAGACCTACGAGCAGTACTTC. The J gene is TRBJ2-7, the V gene TRBV24-1; 7 bases map to TRBD1. V gave up 9 bases and J gave up 2 bases; unmatched junction bases: 3. This CDR3 comprises 12 residues. CDR1 and CDR2 from the germline V gene are KGHDR and SFDVKD.

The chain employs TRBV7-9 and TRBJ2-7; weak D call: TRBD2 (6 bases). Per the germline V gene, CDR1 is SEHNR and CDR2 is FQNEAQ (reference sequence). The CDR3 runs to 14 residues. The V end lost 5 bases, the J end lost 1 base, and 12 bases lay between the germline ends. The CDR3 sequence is CASSPGTPSYEQYF. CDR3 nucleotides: TGTGCCAGCAGCCCCGGGACTCCTTCCTACGAGCAGTACTTC. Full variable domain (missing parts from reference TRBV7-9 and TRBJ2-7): DTGVSQNPRHKITKRGQNVTFRCDPISEHNRLYWYRQTLGQGPEFLTYFQNEAQLEKSRLLSDRFSAERPKGSFSTLEIQRTEQGDSAMYLCASSPGTPSYEQYFGPGTRLTVT.

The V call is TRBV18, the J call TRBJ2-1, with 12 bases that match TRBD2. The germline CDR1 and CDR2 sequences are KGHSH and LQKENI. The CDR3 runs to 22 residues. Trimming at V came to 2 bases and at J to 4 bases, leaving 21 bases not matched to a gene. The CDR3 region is CASSPASSGPGLAGNSYNEQFF. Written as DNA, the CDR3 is TGTGCCAGCTCACCAGCCTCGTCCGGGCCGGGACTAGCGGGCAACTCATACAATGAGCAGTTCTTC.

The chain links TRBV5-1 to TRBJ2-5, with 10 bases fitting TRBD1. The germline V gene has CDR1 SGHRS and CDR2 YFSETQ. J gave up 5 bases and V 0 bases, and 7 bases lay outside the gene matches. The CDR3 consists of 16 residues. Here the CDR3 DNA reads TGCGCCAGCAGCTTGGGGGGACAGGGGCGGCGGGAGACCCAGTACTTC. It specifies CASSLGGQGRRETQYF. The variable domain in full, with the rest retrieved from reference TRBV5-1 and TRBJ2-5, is KAGVTQTPRYLIKTRGQQVTLSCSPISGHRSVSWYQQTPGQGLQFLFEYFSETQRNKGNFPGRFSGRQFSNSRSEMNVSTLELGDSALYLCASSLGGQGRRETQYFGPGTRLLVL.